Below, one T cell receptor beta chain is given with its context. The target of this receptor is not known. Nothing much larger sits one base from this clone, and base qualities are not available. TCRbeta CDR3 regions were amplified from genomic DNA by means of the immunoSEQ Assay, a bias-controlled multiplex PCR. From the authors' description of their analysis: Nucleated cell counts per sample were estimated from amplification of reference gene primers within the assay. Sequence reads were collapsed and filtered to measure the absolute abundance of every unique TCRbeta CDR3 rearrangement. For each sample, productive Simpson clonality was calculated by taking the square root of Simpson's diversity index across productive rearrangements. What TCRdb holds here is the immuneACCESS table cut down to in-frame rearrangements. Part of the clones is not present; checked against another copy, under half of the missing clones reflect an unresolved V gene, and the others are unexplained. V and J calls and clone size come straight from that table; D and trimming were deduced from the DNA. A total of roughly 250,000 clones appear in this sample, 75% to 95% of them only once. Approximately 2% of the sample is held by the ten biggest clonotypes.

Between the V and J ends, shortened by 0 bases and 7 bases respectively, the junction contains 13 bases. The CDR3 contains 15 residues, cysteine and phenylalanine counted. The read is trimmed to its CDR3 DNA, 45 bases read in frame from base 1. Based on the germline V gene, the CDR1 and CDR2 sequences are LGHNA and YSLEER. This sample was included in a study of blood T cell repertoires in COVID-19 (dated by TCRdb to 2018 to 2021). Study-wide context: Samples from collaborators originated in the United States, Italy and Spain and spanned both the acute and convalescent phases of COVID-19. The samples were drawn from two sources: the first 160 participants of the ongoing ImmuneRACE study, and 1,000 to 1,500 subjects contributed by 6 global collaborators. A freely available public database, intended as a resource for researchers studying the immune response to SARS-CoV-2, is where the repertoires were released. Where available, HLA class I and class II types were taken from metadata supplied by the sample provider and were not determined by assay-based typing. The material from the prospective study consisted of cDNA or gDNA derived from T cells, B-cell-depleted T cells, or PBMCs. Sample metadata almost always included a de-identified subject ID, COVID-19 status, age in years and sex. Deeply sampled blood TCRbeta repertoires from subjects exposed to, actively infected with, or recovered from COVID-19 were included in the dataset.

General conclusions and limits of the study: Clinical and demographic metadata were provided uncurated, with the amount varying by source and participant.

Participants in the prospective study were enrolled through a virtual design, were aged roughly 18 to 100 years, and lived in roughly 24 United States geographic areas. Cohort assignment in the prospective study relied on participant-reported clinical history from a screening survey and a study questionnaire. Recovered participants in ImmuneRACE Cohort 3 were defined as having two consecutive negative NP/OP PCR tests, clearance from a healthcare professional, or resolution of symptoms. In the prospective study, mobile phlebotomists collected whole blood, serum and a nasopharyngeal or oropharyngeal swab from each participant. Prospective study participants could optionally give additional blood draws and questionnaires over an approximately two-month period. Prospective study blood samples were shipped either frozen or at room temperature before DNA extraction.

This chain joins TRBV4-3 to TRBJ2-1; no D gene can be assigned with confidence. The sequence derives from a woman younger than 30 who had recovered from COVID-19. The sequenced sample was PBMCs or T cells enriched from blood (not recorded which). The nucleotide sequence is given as TGCGCCAGCAGCCAAGAAGGCCAGGCGACGAATGAGCAGTTCTTC. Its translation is CASSQEGQATNEQFF.